Below are 24 T cell receptor beta chains sequenced from a single sample in a study of cytomegalovirus exposure and HLA in healthy donors. Here immunoSEQ multiplex PCR was the method, and the copy in TCRdb shows in-frame clones only, minus some. The data hold some 250,000 clones, with around 90% observed a single time. Sample: PBMCs. The receptor set was obtained from a woman in her 30s in good health and CMV-seronegative.

This chain connects TRBV5-1 to TRBJ2-1; no definite D call. Per germline, CDR1 SGHRS and CDR2 YFSETQ. This CDR3 is built from 13 residues. Trimming stripped 0 bases from V and 9 bases from J, with 10 bases between. The DNA of the CDR3 is TGCGCCAGCAGCTTGGTAGTAAACAGTGAGCAGTTCTTC. Translation: CASSLVVNSEQFF.

In DNA, the CDR3 is TGTGCCACCAGCAGAGATTCTACGGGGGCAGGCACTGAAGCTTTCTTT. It is translated as CATSRDSTGAGTEAFF. The chain joins TRBV15 to TRBJ1-1; tentatively, D is TRBD1 (6 bases). This CDR3 has 16 residues. Germline V lookup: CDR1 LNHNV, CDR2 YYDKDF (reference sequence). Trimming cost V 0 bases and J 4 bases, with 15 bases left between them. Together with reference TRBV15 and TRBJ1-1, the CDR3 gives the full variable domain: DAMVIQNPRYQVTQFGKPVTLSCSQTLNHNVMYWYQQKSSQAPKLLFHYYDKDFNNEADTPDNFQSRRPNTSFCFLDIRSPGLGDTAMYLCATSRDSTGAGTEAFFGQGTRLTVV.

The gene calls are TRBV7-2 and TRBJ2-5; no firm D call. V was shortened by 2 bases and J by 8 bases, with 9 bases between the two germline ends. Germline V gene lookup returns CDR1 SGHTA and CDR2 FQGNSA. CDR3 size: 12 residues. The CDR3, as DNA: TGTGCCAGCAGCTTATCTGAATATACCCAGTACTTC. It codes for CASSLSEYTQYF. The entire variable domain, with the rest obtained from reference TRBV7-2 and TRBJ2-5, is as follows: GAGVSQSPSNKVTEKGKDVELRCDPISGHTALYWYRQSLGQGLEFLIYFQGNSAPDKSGLPSDRFSAERTGGSVSTLTIQRTQQEDSAVYLCASSLSEYTQYFGPGTRLLVL.

This clone was counted a single time. The chain couples TRBV18 to TRBJ2-1, with D maybe TRBD2 (6 bases). The germline V gene encodes CDR1 KGHSH and CDR2 LQKENI. The CDR3 totals 13 residues. V lost 2 bases, J lost 8 bases, and 10 bases lay in between. The CDR3 DNA is TGTGCCAGCTCACCAACTAGCCGAGATGAGCAGTTCTTC. This sequence encodes CASSPTSRDEQFF.

V is TRBV27 and J is TRBJ2-7; maybe TRBD1 (6 bases). Trimming removed 5 bases from V and 3 bases from J, with 17 bases in between. The germline gives CDR1 MNHEY, CDR2 SMNVEV (reference sequence). The CDR3 is 15 residues long. The CDR3 DNA reads as TGTGCCAGCAGTCCTCACTTACAGGGATACTACGAGCAGTACTTC. Translation gives CASSPHLQGYYEQYF.

This clone was observed a single time. V and J are TRBV19 and TRBJ2-7; D is possibly TRBD1 or TRBD2 (5 bases each). This CDR3 is built from 13 residues. Germline V gene data show CDR1 as LNHDA and CDR2 as SQIVND (reference sequence). V was clipped by 3 bases and J by 4 bases, with 10 bases between them. In nucleotides, the CDR3 is TGTGCCAGTAGTATCGGGACCCTATACGAGCAGTACTTC. It is translated as CASSIGTLYEQYF.

This clone was detected only a few times. V is TRBV4-3 and J is TRBJ2-1; TRBD2 agrees at 7 bases. The CDR3 covers 15 residues. Germline trimming cut 0 bases from V and 6 bases from J; bases unmatched to any gene: 5. Germline lookup yields CDR1 LGHNA and CDR2 YSLEER. CDR3 protein: CASSQDGGRFNEQFF. The CDR3 coding sequence is TGCGCCAGCAGCCAAGACGGCGGGAGATTCAATGAGCAGTTCTTC.

This clone was seen only once. This chain connects TRBV29-1 to TRBJ2-5, with 9 bases lining up with TRBD1. Germline V gene sequence: CDR1 SQVTM, CDR2 ANQGSEA. The J segment lost 5 bases and the V segment lost 6 bases, leaving 10 bases of the junction unmatched. The CDR3 spans 14 residues. The DNA of the CDR3 is TGCAGCGTCCCTGGGACAGGGCTATGGGAGACCCAGTACTTC. This translates into CSVPGTGLWETQYF.

The rearrangement joins TRBV11-3 to TRBJ2-3; no firm D call. With 2 bases removed from V and 6 bases from J, the gap between germline ends came to 18 bases. The V gene's germline CDR1 is SGHNT and CDR2 YENEEA. The CDR3 is 16 residues long. Written as DNA, the CDR3 is TGTGCCAGCAGCTTAAGGCTATCCACAAGTGCGGATACGCAGTATTTT. Translation gives CASSLRLSTSADTQYF.

The DNA of the CDR3 is TGTGCCAGCAGCGTTTCAGGGAAGATTACCGAGCAGTACTTC. Translating it yields CASSVSGKITEQYF. The rearrangement uses TRBV9 and TRBJ2-7, with D perhaps matching TRBD1 (5 bases). Germline V gene data show CDR1 as SGDLS and CDR2 as YYNGEE. The CDR3 is 14 amino acids. Trimming cost V 2 bases and J 6 bases, with 15 bases left between them.

The rearrangement uses TRBV5-1 and TRBJ1-1; no firm D call. Germline V lookup: CDR1 SGHRS, CDR2 YFSETQ. This CDR3 has 13 residues. Trimming removed 0 bases from V and 1 base from J, with 4 bases in between. The DNA for the CDR3 is TGCGCCAGCAGCTTGGGGACGAACACTGAAGCTTTCTTT. This codes for CASSLGTNTEAFF.

The CDR3 DNA is TGTGCCAGCAGCTTGGCGAGGGTCGGCTACAATGAGCAGTTCTTC. Translating gives CASSLARVGYNEQFF. V usage is TRBV5-8 and J usage is TRBJ2-1, with TRBD2 as a possible D gene (5 bases). V shed 0 bases and J shed 3 bases, with 10 bases lying between them. Germline CDR1 and CDR2: SGHTS and YDEGEE. This CDR3 is built from 15 residues.

In its sample, this clone was seen a few times. The V call is TRBV5-6, the J call TRBJ2-5, with 8 bases aligning to TRBD1. The V gene end was trimmed by 2 bases and the J gene end by 5 bases; junction bases not matched to a gene: 5. Per germline, CDR1 SGHDT and CDR2 YYEEEE. This CDR3 comprises 14 residues. CDR3 region: CASSFTGGRETQYF. CDR3 bases: TGTGCCAGCAGCTTTACAGGGGGTAGGGAGACCCAGTACTTC.

The J gene is TRBJ2-7, the V gene TRBV2; D ambiguous. Trimming stripped 3 bases from V and 2 bases from J, with 8 bases between. Germline values: CDR1 SNHLY, CDR2 FYNNEI. The CDR3 runs to 13 residues. The CDR3 reads CASSEELPYEQYF. The CDR3 DNA reads TGTGCCAGCAGTGAGGAATTACCCTACGAGCAGTACTTC.

V is TRBV28 and J is TRBJ2-2, with a tentative D call TRBD1 (5 bases). Trimming removed 6 bases at V and 5 bases at J, with 13 bases between. CDR3 length equals 14 residues. CDR1 and CDR2 from the germline V gene are MDHEN and SYDVKM. The CDR3 DNA reads TGTGCCAGCAGCCCTGTAGGACAAACCGGGGAGCTGTTTTTT. Its protein is CASSPVGQTGELFF.

The chain is built from TRBV9 and TRBJ2-2; 8 bases agree with TRBD1. This CDR3 comprises 15 residues. CDR1 is SGDLS and CDR2 is YYNGEE in the germline V gene. Trimming removed 0 bases from V and 5 bases from J; junction bases left unmatched: 3. CDR3 residues: CASSVAGGATGELFF. In DNA form, the CDR3 reads TGTGCCAGCAGCGTAGCAGGGGGCGCAACCGGGGAGCTGTTTTTT. Together with reference TRBV9 and TRBJ2-2, the CDR3 gives the full variable domain: DSGVTQTPKHLITATGQRVTLRCSPRSGDLSVYWYQQSLDQGLQFLIQYYNGEERAKGNILERFSAQQFPDLHSELNLSSLELGDSALYFCASSVAGGATGELFFGEGSRLTVL.

The chain is built from TRBV2 and TRBJ2-3; D possibly corresponds to TRBD1 (5 bases). This CDR3 has 15 amino acids. Per germline, CDR1 SNHLY and CDR2 FYNNEI. Trimming left V 6 bases short and J 0 bases short, with 13 bases between. CDR3 amino acids: CASRSQGPSTDTQYF. The CDR3 DNA reads as TGTGCCAGCAGGTCCCAGGGCCCGAGCACAGATACGCAGTATTTT.

The J gene is TRBJ1-2, the V gene TRBV9; D remains ambiguous. Germline V CDR1 and CDR2: SGDLS, YYNGEE. The CDR3 totals 12 residues. V shed 0 bases and J shed 7 bases, with 7 bases lying between them. The CDR3 loop is CASSVDSFGYTF. The DNA for the CDR3 is TGTGCCAGCAGCGTAGACAGCTTTGGCTACACCTTC.

The chain couples TRBV9 to TRBJ1-3; D not resolved. Germline CDR1 reads SGDLS; CDR2 reads YYNGEE. V was cut by 0 bases and J by 3 bases, with 7 bases left in between. The CDR3 extends over 14 amino acids. The CDR3 region has the DNA TGTGCCAGCAGCGTAGGGGGTTTTGGAAACACCATATATTTT. This codes for CASSVGGFGNTIYF.

The chain links TRBV27 to TRBJ1-1, with 8 bases fitting TRBD1. Trimming removed 5 bases from V and 1 base from J; junction bases left unmatched: 3. Germline V gene lookup returns CDR1 MNHEY and CDR2 SMNVEV (reference sequence). This CDR3 is 14 amino acids long. CDR3: CASSGQGWNTEAFF. The CDR3, as DNA: TGTGCCAGCAGTGGACAGGGCTGGAACACTGAAGCTTTCTTT.

This sequence joins TRBV4-3 and TRBJ2-7; the D is unclear. V gave up 0 bases and J gave up 6 bases, with 15 bases separating them. The germline gives CDR1 LGHNA, CDR2 YSLEER. This CDR3 comprises 15 residues. The CDR3 region has the DNA TGCGCCAGCAGCCAAGATCGGCTTAATCCGGGCGAGCAGTACTTC. Translated: CASSQDRLNPGEQYF.

Points on this clone: Different DNA sequences within this sample yield the same CDR3. V gene TRBV6-5 combines with J gene TRBJ2-7, with 7 bases lining up with TRBD2. The junction had 5 bases not matched to a gene; V was cut back by 6 bases and J by 0 bases. This CDR3 spans 14 amino acids. CDR1 MNHEY and CDR2 SVGAGI come from the germline V gene. The CDR3 sequence is CASSPAGSSYEQYF. CDR3 bases: TGTGCCAGCAGCCCAGCGGGGAGCTCCTACGAGCAGTACTTC.

The chain combines TRBV18 with TRBJ2-5, with D possibly matching TRBD1 (6 bases). The CDR3 runs 14 residues. CDR1 and CDR2 (germline): KGHSH, LQKENI. With 4 bases removed from V and 7 bases from J, the gap between germline ends came to 16 bases. The DNA of the CDR3 is TGTGCCAGCTCACGGGACACCCCATCGGGGACCCAGTACTTC. Translated: CASSRDTPSGTQYF.

This chain links TRBV27 with TRBJ2-2; D is undetermined. With 3 bases removed from V and 1 base from J, the gap between germline ends came to 6 bases. The CDR3 runs 14 residues. In germline, CDR1 is MNHEY, CDR2 SMNVEV (reference sequence). CDR3 sequence reads: CASSLMGNTGELFF. The CDR3, as DNA: TGTGCCAGCAGTTTGATGGGGAACACCGGGGAGCTGTTTTTT.